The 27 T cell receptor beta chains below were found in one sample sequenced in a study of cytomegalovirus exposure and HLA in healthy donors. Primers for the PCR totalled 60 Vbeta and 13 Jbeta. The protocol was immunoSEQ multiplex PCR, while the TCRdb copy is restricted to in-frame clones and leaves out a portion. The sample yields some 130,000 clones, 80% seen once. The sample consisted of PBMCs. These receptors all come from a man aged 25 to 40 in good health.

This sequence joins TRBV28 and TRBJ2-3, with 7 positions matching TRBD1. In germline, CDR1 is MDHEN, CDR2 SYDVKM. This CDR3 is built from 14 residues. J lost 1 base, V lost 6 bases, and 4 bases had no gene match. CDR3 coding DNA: TGTGCCAGCAGCCGGGACAGCGGCACAGATACGCAGTATTTT. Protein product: CASSRDSGTDTQYF.

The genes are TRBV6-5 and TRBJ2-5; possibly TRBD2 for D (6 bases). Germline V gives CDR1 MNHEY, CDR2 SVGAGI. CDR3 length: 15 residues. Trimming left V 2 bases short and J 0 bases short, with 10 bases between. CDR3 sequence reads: CASSYNAGYQETQYF. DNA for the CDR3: TGTGCCAGCAGTTACAATGCGGGGTACCAAGAGACCCAGTACTTC.

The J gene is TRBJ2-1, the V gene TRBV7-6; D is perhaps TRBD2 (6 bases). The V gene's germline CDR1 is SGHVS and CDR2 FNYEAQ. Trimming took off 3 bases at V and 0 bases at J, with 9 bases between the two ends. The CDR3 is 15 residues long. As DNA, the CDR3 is TGTGCCAGCAGCTTTGGTAGCGGCTCCTACAATGAGCAGTTCTTC. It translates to CASSFGSGSYNEQFF.

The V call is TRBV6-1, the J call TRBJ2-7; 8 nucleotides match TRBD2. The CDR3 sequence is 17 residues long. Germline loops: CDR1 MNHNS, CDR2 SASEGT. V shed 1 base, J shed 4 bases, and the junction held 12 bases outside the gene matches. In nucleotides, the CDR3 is TGTGCCAGCAGTGAAGTTCTCGGGGTAGCGGGAAAATACGAGCAGTACTTC. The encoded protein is CASSEVLGVAGKYEQYF.

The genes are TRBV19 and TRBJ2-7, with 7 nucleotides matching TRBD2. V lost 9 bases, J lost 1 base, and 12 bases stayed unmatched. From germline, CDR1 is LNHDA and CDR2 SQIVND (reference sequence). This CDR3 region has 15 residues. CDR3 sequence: CASRKGGPESYEQYF. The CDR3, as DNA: TGTGCCAGCCGAAAGGGAGGGCCGGAGTCCTACGAGCAGTACTTC.

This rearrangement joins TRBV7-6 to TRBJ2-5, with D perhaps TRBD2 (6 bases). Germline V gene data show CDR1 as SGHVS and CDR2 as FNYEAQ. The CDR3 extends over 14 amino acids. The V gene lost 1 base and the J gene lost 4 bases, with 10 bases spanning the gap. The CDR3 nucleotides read TGTGCCAGCAGCTTAGGAGTTAGCGGAGAGACCCAGTACTTC. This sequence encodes CASSLGVSGETQYF. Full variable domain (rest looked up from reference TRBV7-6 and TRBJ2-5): GAGVSQSPRYKVTKRGQDVALRCDPISGHVSLYWYRQALGQGPEFLTYFNYEAQQDKSGLPNDRFSAERPEGSISTLTIQRTEQRDSAMYRCASSLGVSGETQYFGPGTRLLVL.

CDR3 loop: CASSVVGAGGFPDTQYF. As DNA, the CDR3 is TGTGCCAGCAGCGTAGTTGGGGCAGGGGGCTTTCCAGATACGCAGTATTTT. V usage is TRBV9 and J usage is TRBJ2-3, with 8 bases aligning to TRBD1. Trimming at V came to 0 bases and at J to 4 bases, leaving 10 bases not matched to a gene. Germline values: CDR1 SGDLS, CDR2 YYNGEE. The CDR3 totals 17 residues.

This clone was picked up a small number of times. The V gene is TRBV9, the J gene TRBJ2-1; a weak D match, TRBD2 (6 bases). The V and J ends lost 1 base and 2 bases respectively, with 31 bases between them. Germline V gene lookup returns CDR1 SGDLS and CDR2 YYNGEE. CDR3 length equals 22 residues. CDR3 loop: CASSVMNPARGTLPGPYNEQFF. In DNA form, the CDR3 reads TGTGCCAGCAGCGTAATGAACCCCGCCCGGGGGACTCTACCCGGCCCCTACAATGAGCAGTTCTTC.

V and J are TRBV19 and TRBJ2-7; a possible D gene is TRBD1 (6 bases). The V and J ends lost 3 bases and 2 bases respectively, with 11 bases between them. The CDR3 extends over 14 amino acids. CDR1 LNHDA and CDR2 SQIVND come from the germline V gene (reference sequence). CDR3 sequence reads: CASSMGTQTYEQYF. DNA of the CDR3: TGTGCCAGTAGTATGGGGACACAAACCTACGAGCAGTACTTC.

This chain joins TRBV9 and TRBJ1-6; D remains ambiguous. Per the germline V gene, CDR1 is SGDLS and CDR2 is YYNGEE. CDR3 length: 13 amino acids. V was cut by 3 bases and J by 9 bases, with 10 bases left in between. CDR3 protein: CASSGARPSPLHF. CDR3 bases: TGTGCCAGCAGCGGAGCCCGCCCTTCACCCCTCCACTTT.

The CDR3 DNA is TGTGCCACCTCTGAGGGAGGCGAGACCCAGTACTTC. It codes for CATSEGGETQYF. The genes are TRBV19 and TRBJ2-5, with a weak D call TRBD2 (6 bases). The CDR3 is made up of 12 amino acids. V lost 10 bases and J lost 5, with 14 bases in between. Germline-derived CDR1 and CDR2 are LNHDA and SQIVND (reference sequence).

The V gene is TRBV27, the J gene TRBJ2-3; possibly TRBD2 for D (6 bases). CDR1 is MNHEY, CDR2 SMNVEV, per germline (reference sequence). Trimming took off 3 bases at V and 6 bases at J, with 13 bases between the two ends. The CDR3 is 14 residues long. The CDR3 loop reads CASSFGTLADTQYF. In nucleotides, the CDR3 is TGTGCCAGCAGTTTCGGGACTTTGGCGGATACGCAGTATTTT.

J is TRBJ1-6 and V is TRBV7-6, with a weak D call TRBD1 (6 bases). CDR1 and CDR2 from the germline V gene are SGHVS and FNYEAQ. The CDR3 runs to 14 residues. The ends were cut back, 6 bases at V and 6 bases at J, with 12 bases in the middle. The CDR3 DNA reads TGTGCCAGCAGGTTACAGGGAGGTAATTCACCCCTCCACTTT. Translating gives CASRLQGGNSPLHF. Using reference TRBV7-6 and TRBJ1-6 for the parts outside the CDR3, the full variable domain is GAGVSQSPRYKVTKRGQDVALRCDPISGHVSLYWYRQALGQGPEFLTYFNYEAQQDKSGLPNDRFSAERPEGSISTLTIQRTEQRDSAMYRCASRLQGGNSPLHFGNGTRLTVT.

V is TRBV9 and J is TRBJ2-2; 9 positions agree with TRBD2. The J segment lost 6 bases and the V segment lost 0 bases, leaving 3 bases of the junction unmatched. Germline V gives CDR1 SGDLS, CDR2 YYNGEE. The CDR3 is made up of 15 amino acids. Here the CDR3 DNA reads TGTGCCAGCAGCGTAGAAATAGCGGGAGCCGGGGAGCTGTTTTTT. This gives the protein CASSVEIAGAGELFF.

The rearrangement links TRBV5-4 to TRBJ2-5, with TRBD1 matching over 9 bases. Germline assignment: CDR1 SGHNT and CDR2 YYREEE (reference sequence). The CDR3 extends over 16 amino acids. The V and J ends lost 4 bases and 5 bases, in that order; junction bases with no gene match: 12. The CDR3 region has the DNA TGTGCCAGCAGCGTGGGACAGGGTAGATCTAGGGAGACCCAGTACTTC. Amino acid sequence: CASSVGQGRSRETQYF.

CDR3 nucleotide sequence: TGCGCCAGCAGCTTGGTCTCGACCGGGGATGAAAAACTGTTTTTT. Residues: CASSLVSTGDEKLFF. The chain uses TRBV5-1 and TRBJ1-4, with unresolved D. The V end lost 0 bases, the J end lost 6 bases, and 12 bases lay between the germline ends. This CDR3 is 15 amino acids long. Germline CDR1 is SGHRS and CDR2 is YFSETQ. Drawing the rest from reference TRBV5-1 and TRBJ1-4, the complete variable domain is KAGVTQTPRYLIKTRGQQVTLSCSPISGHRSVSWYQQTPGQGLQFLFEYFSETQRNKGNFPGRFSGRQFSNSRSEMNVSTLELGDSALYLCASSLVSTGDEKLFFGSGTQLSVL.

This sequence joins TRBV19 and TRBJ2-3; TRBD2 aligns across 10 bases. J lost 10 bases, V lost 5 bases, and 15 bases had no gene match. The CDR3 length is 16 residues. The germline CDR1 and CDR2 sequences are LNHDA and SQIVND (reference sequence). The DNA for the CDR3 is TGTGCCAGTAGTCCTTGGACTAGCGGCCAAAGGGTCGCGCAGTATTTT. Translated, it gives CASSPWTSGQRVAQYF. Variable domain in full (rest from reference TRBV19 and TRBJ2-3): DGGITQSPKYLFRKEGQNVTLSCEQNLNHDAMYWYRQDPGQGLRLIYYSQIVNDFQKGDIAEGYSVSREKKESFPLTVTSAQKNPTAFYLCASSPWTSGQRVAQYFGPGTRLTVL.

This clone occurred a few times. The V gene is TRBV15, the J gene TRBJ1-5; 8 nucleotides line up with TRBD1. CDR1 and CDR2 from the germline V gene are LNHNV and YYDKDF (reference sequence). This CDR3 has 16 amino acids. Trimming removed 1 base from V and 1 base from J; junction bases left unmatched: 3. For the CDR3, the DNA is TGTGCCACCAGCAGAGGGACAGGGAAGAGCAATCAGCCCCAGCATTTT. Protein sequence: CATSRGTGKSNQPQHF.

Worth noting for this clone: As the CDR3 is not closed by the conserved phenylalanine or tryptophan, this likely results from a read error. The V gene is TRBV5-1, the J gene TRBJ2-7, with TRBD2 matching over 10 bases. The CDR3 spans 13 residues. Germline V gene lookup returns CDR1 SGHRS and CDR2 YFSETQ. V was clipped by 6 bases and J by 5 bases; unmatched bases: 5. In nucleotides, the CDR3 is TGCGCCAGCATTGGGACTAGCGTCCACGAGCAGTACCTC. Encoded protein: CASIGTSVHEQYL.

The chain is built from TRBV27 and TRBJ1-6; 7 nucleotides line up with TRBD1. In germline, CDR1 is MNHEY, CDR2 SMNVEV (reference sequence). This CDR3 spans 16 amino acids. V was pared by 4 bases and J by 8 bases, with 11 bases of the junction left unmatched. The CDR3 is CASSSPWRGPDSPLHF. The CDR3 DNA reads TGTGCCAGCAGTTCTCCCTGGAGGGGGCCGGATTCACCCCTCCACTTT.

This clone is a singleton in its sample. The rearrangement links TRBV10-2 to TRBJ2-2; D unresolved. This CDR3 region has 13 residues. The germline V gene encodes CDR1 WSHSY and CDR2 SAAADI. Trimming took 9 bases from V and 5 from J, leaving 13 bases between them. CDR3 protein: CASSVLSTGELFF. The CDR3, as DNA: TGCGCCAGTTCAGTGCTCTCGACCGGGGAGCTGTTTTTT.

Here the CDR3 DNA reads TGTGCCAGCAGCCCCCCACTAGCGGGAGGGGCCGGGGAGCTGTTTTTT. Its protein is CASSPPLAGGAGELFF. This rearrangement joins TRBV5-4 to TRBJ2-2, with 13 nucleotides matching TRBD2. Germline values: CDR1 SGHNT, CDR2 YYREEE (reference sequence). The CDR3 has 16 amino acids. V shed 4 bases and J 6 bases; nucleotides not matched to a gene: 6.

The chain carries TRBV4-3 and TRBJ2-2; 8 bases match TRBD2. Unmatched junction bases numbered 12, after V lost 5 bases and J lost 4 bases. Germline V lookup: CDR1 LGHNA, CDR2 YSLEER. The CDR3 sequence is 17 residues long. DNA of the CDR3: TGCGCCAGCAGCTCAAATCACAGGGCGGGGGGCACCGGGGAGCTGTTTTTT. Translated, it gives CASSSNHRAGGTGELFF.

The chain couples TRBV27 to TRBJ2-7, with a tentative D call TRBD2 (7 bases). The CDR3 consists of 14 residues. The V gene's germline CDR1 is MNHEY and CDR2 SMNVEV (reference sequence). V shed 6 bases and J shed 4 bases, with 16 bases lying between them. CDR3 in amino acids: CASSLGGGAYEQYF. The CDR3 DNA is TGTGCCAGCAGCTTAGGAGGGGGGGCGTACGAGCAGTACTTC.

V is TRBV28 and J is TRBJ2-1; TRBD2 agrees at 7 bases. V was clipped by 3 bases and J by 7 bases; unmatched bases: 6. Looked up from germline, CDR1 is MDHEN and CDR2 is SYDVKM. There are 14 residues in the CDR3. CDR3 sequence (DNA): TGTGCCAGCAGTTTCGACGGGAGGCGAAATGAGCAGTTCTTC. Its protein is CASSFDGRRNEQFF.

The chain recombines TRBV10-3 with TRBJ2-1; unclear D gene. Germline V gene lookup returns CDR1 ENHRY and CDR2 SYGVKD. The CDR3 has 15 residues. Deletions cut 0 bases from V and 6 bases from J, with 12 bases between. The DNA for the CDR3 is TGTGCCATCAGTGAGTCAGGTCTAGTTGGCAATGAGCAGTTCTTC. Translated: CAISESGLVGNEQFF.

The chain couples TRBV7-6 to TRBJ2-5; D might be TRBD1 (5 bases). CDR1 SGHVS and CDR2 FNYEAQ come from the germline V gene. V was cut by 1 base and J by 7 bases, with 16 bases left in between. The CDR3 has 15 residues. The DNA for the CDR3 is TGTGCCAGCAGCTTAGAGAGTAACAGGAAGGGGACCCAGTACTTC. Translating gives CASSLESNRKGTQYF.